One and the same sample provided the 10 T cell receptor beta chains below, sequenced in a study of cytomegalovirus exposure and HLA in healthy donors. Amplification used 60 Vbeta primers and 13 Jbeta primers. The repertoire was sequenced with immunoSEQ multiplex PCR; TCRdb's copy has only in-frame clones and lacks some. The data contain about 130,000 clones, about four fifths of them singletons. The sequenced sample consisted of PBMCs. The receptor source for this set is a man aged 25 to 40 in good health and CMV-seronegative.

A few counts support this clone. The J gene is TRBJ2-1, the V gene TRBV7-8; 11 bases map to TRBD2. Trimming cost V 5 bases and J 10 bases; bases outside gene matches: 10. The CDR3 spans 15 residues. Germline assignment: CDR1 SGHVS and CDR2 FQNEAQ. The CDR3 is CASSIGTSGYAEQFF. CDR3 DNA sequence: TGTGCCAGCAGCATAGGGACTAGCGGATATGCGGAGCAGTTCTTC.

J is TRBJ2-3 and V is TRBV4-2; 7 nucleotides align to TRBD2. The CDR3 loop spans 16 amino acids. Germline V gene sequence: CDR1 LGHNA, CDR2 YNFKEQ. V dropped 1 base and J dropped 2; count of bases not matched to a gene: 6. CDR3 region: CASSQVGGGFTDTQYF. The DNA of the CDR3 is TGTGCCAGCAGCCAAGTTGGGGGGGGTTTCACAGATACGCAGTATTTT.

The chain has TRBV7-9 and TRBJ1-1; 7 nucleotides align to TRBD1. There are 11 residues in the CDR3. V shed 4 bases and J 9 bases; nucleotides not matched to a gene: 2. Germline V gene lookup returns CDR1 SEHNR and CDR2 FQNEAQ (reference sequence). This chain's CDR3 is CASSSTGKAFF. The CDR3 region has the DNA TGTGCCAGCAGCTCGACAGGGAAAGCTTTCTTT.

The gene calls are TRBV5-1 and TRBJ1-1; TRBD1 is a possible D gene (6 bases). The ends were cut back, 1 base at V and 1 base at J, with 20 bases in the middle. The CDR3 has 18 residues. Germline V lookup: CDR1 SGHRS, CDR2 YFSETQ. CDR3 DNA: TGCGCCAGCAGCTTGCTTCAGGGGCAAATGGGCTGGAACACTGAAGCTTTCTTT. Translation: CASSLLQGQMGWNTEAFF. Full variable domain (outside the CDR3, taken from reference TRBV5-1 and TRBJ1-1): KAGVTQTPRYLIKTRGQQVTLSCSPISGHRSVSWYQQTPGQGLQFLFEYFSETQRNKGNFPGRFSGRQFSNSRSEMNVSTLELGDSALYLCASSLLQGQMGWNTEAFFGQGTRLTVV.

Turning to this clone: Other DNA variants within this sample encode the same CDR3. J is TRBJ2-7 and V is TRBV2; 7 bases map to TRBD2. CDR1 SNHLY and CDR2 FYNNEI come from the germline V gene. CDR3 length equals 15 residues. Trimming at V came to 7 bases and at J to 1 base, leaving 10 bases not matched to a gene. Written as DNA, the CDR3 is TGTGCCAGCAAGCCGCCCGGGGGGTCTTCCTACGAGCAGTACTTC. Amino acids: CASKPPGGSSYEQYF.

The chain combines TRBV5-6 with TRBJ1-2, with 9 nucleotides matching TRBD1. CDR1 is SGHDT, CDR2 YYEEEE, per germline. The CDR3 is 14 amino acids. The J segment lost 5 bases and the V segment lost 2 bases, leaving 4 bases of the junction unmatched. CDR3 sequence (DNA): TGTGCCAGCAGCTTAGGACAGGGGCGGTATGGCTACACCTTC. It specifies CASSLGQGRYGYTF.

V gene TRBV28 combines with J gene TRBJ1-2, with D possibly TRBD1 on 5 matching bases. The CDR3 totals 13 residues. The V gene's germline CDR1 is MDHEN and CDR2 SYDVKM. The V end was cut by 8 bases, the J end by 4 bases, with 14 bases between. This CDR3 is CASGRRQGYGYTF. The CDR3 DNA sequence: TGTGCCAGCGGTCGGCGGCAGGGCTATGGCTACACCTTC.

The rearrangement links TRBV5-1 to TRBJ2-5, with D uncertain. CDR3 length: 14 residues. CDR1 and CDR2 from the germline V gene are SGHRS and YFSETQ. Trimming took 0 bases from V and 5 from J, leaving 11 bases between them. CDR3 in amino acids: CASSLDGRQETQYF. The CDR3, as DNA: TGCGCCAGCAGCTTGGATGGCAGGCAGGAGACCCAGTACTTC.

This chain joins TRBV5-1 and TRBJ1-2; 9 bases agree with TRBD1. This CDR3 spans 14 amino acids. Trimming at V came to 4 bases and at J to 2 bases, leaving 3 bases not matched to a gene. Germline V gives CDR1 SGHRS, CDR2 YFSETQ. Here the CDR3 reads CASSRGTGNYGYTF. The CDR3 DNA is TGCGCCAGCAGCCGCGGGACAGGGAACTATGGCTACACCTTC.

V usage is TRBV11-2 and J usage is TRBJ2-3, with 12 bases that match TRBD2. CDR1 is SGHAT and CDR2 is FQNNGV in the germline V gene. CDR3 length equals 16 residues. The J segment lost 4 bases and the V segment lost 2 bases, leaving 4 bases of the junction unmatched. The CDR3 DNA reads TGTGCCAGCAGCTTAACCCGACTAGCGGGGGCAGATACGCAGTATTTT. It yields the protein CASSLTRLAGADTQYF.